This TCR beta chain was retrieved from a study of T cell responses to AZD1222 COVID-19 vaccine. Study conclusions and caveats: Vaccine-related CD4 TCRs covered spike, predominating at 160-218 and 743-854. Females outnumbered males among donors, who were mostly white British; clonal diversity was possibly underestimated. In all cases, repertoires were sampled only after the peak T cell response.

Analysis merged second doses at about 4 or about 12 weeks. Concerning this clone: Its antigen remains unidentified. A read error may account for a junction end that differs from germline.

Using immunoSEQ multiplex PCR, the repertoire was profiled, and TCRdb retains in-frame clones only, with some absent. This sample has roughly 190,000 clones; 91% occur once, and the top ten carry 3% to 3.5%. Germline V gives CDR1 LNHDA, CDR2 SQIVND (reference sequence). CDR3 length equals 12 residues. The chain employs TRBV19 and TRBJ1-2; the match to TRBD1 covers 7 bases. The sample in question was peripheral blood, obtained 28 days after the second AZD1222 dose. This TCR was sampled from an adult who received the AZD1222 COVID-19 vaccine. CDR3 sequence (DNA): TGTGCCACCGGGTTCCGGACAGGCCGGATGGACTTC. It yields the protein CATGFRTGRMDF.